The sequence of this TCR beta chain was determined in a study of blood T cells in healthy people across ages (dated by TCRdb to between 2015 and 2016). In terms of the full investigation: Template switching captured roughly one uniquely barcoded TCR beta cDNA molecule per two T cells in model experiments. The study measured age-related changes in TCR beta repertoire diversity using deep sequencing normalized with unique cDNA molecular identifiers. The donors were divided into four age groups: young (average around 15 years), middle-aged (around 41), aged (approximately 62) and long-lived (around 80). To avoid experimental bias, donors of different ages were distributed randomly across sequencing lanes. The study analyzed two additional independent replicas of 1 million unique cDNA reads from the same blood draw for two donors, one aged 18 to 29 and one aged 80 or older. Overall study outcomes, separate from this receptor: Estimates of total diversity based on one million sequenced T cells were regarded as lower bounds and as underestimates. A strong correlation was found between observed TCR beta diversity and the percentage of naive T cells measured by flow cytometry. Since profiling was done on bulk unsorted PBMCs, naive and antigen-experienced compartments could not be conclusively compared. Compared with the aged group, the long-lived group had more naive CD4+ T cells, fewer expanded clones and increased TCR diversity, a pattern suggesting age selection. Observed TCR beta diversity per million T cells fell roughly linearly with age, and a significant reduction was already apparent by age roughly 40. Because the CMV infection status of the donors was unknown, age-related changes in expanded clonotypes may potentially have been confounded.

The library was made by 5' RACE. TCRdb shows the sequencer as Illumina HiSeq 2500. A second PCR of about 7 to 12 cycles was run with a J-beta primer mix and a sample-barcoded 5' primer. A template-switch 5' adaptor carrying 12 random nucleotides introduced a unique molecular identifier onto each TCR beta cDNA molecule. At least 2.5 million CDR3-containing paired-end reads were obtained from each sample. All of the RNA was converted into first-strand cDNA using the Mint cDNA synthesis kit, with a TRBC-specific oligonucleotide serving as the primer. After uracil-DNA glycosylase treatment, a first 18-cycle PCR used universal primers M1SS and BC2_uni_R on all cDNA. From the authors' description of their analysis: For normalization, 1 million high-quality reads, each with a distinct molecular identifier, were randomly selected from each sample. Instead of being binned into consensus sequences, reads that shared molecular identifiers were thrown out. MiTCR, set to a Q25 quality threshold and the strictest error-elimination algorithm, was used for CDR3 identification, clonotype clustering and error correction. A nonparametric unseen species model with Euler transformation was used to estimate lower-bound total TCR beta diversity. Through fastp at Q25 and MiXCR, TCRdb rebuilt clones from the public reads, retaining in-frame beta chains. All rows with the same CDR3 protein become a single entry with the most common DNA and genes. TCRdb's processing, not the study's, gives the V and J calls here. This sample is represented by fewer than 1,000,000 distinct CDR3 sequences; around 42% of them were singletons. The ten largest make up around 21% of the sample.

At the junction V is shortened by 2 bases and J by 4 bases, with 11 bases in between. From its cysteine to its phenylalanine, the CDR3 spans 13 amino acids. Of the read, only the CDR3 DNA is kept; its 39 bases are in frame from base 1. CDR1 and CDR2, per the germline V gene (reference sequence), are GTSNPN and SVGIG. The approximately 39 donors, aged 6 to 90 years, were systemically healthy Caucasian individuals from Russia. Approximately 11 milliliters of peripheral blood were drawn from each donor into EDTA-treated Vacutainer tubes. Ficoll-Paque density-gradient centrifugation was used to isolate PBMCs, with at least 7 million per sample. Total RNA, at least 5 micrograms per sample, was extracted from PBMCs with Trizol reagent. For every donor, an aliquot of PBMCs went through flow cytometry to measure the percentages of naive CD45RAhigh/CD27high T cells. On this clonotype itself: The antigen this receptor binds is unknown. Per-base quality was not reported, and no clone a single base away is much larger than it.

The specimen was blood. Recombination joined TRBV30 with TRBJ1-2, and possibly TRBD1, on 6 matching bases. The receptor comes from a man in his fifties or sixties in good health. Here the CDR3 is given as CAWSNVGAYGYTF. The nucleotides are TGTGCCTGGAGTAACGTGGGGGCCTATGGCTACACCTTC.